Listed below are T cell receptor beta chains from one sample, sequenced in a study of T cells in Graves' hyperthyroidism and ophthalmopathy. From the multiplex PCR reads, TCRdb called clonotypes with MiXCR, one entry per CDR3 protein. The sample has a few hundred thousand distinct CDR3 sequences; roughly 15% are singletons. The sample taken for sequencing was blood. The receptors shown here come from a woman aged 40 to 50 with Graves' ophthalmopathy. CDR3s include the opening cysteine and the closing phenylalanine or tryptophan. D genes are given only for firm matches. Size is omitted from some rows. Given values are once, few, many or a class for expanded clones.

J gene,D gene,clone size,V gene,CDR3 protein,CDR3 DNA
TRBJ2-1,TRBD1,many,TRBV29-1,CSVAGGSYNEQFF,TGCAGCGTAGCAGGGGGCTCCTACAATGAGCAGTTCTTC
TRBJ1-2,TRBD1,NA,TRBV7-9,CASSLLSTGPYGYTF,TGTGCCAGCAGCCTCTTGTCGACAGGGCCCTATGGCTACACCTTC
TRBJ2-1,NA,few,TRBV9,CASSVGTNSGNEQFF,TGTGCCAGCAGCGTCGGGACAAATAGCGGGAATGAGCAGTTCTTC
TRBJ1-1,NA,many,TRBV27,CASSYNPGGNTEAFF,TGTGCCAGCAGTTACAACCCCGGTGGAAACACTGAAGCTTTCTTT
TRBJ2-7,NA,many,TRBV15,CATSRALTYEQYF,TGTGCCACCAGCAGAGCGCTAACCTACGAGCAGTACTTC
TRBJ2-7,NA,NA,TRBV5-5,CASSLGTSRSYEQYF,TGTGCCAGCAGCTTGGGGACCTCCCGCTCCTACGAGCAGTACTTC
TRBJ2-3,TRBD2,many,TRBV7-2,CASSWPGRGGLTDTQYF,TGTGCCAGCAGCTGGCCTGGGCGGGGGGGATTAACAGATACGCAGTATTTT
TRBJ2-1,TRBD2,NA,TRBV12-3/TRBV12-4,CASSLMASGNSEQFF,TGTGCCAGCAGTTTGATGGCTAGCGGGAACAGTGAGCAGTTCTTC
TRBJ2-1,TRBD2,many,TRBV12-5,CASGAGGSAEQFF,TGTGCTAGTGGTGCGGGGGGCAGCGCTGAGCAGTTCTTC
TRBJ1-5,TRBD1,NA,TRBV2,CASSGQVGQPQHF,TGTGCCAGCAGCGGACAGGTGGGTCAGCCCCAGCATTTT
TRBJ1-5,NA,NA,TRBV20-1,CSALSVGEYSNQPQHF,TGCAGTGCTCTTTCAGTAGGAGAGTATAGCAATCAGCCCCAGCATTTT
TRBJ1-3,NA,many,TRBV20-1,CSAPARRVSGNTIYF,TGCAGTGCTCCAGCAAGGAGAGTCTCTGGAAACACCATATATTTT
TRBJ2-5,NA,few,TRBV7-9,CASSTRVGLRETQYF,TGTGCCAGCAGCACTCGGGTGGGACTGAGAGAGACCCAGTACTTC
TRBJ2-7,TRBD1,many,TRBV30,CAWQTGGYEQYF,TGTGCCTGGCAGACAGGGGGCTACGAGCAGTACTTC
TRBJ1-5,TRBD1,many,TRBV9,CASSKTGSANQPQHF,TGTGCCAGCAGCAAGACAGGGTCAGCCAATCAGCCCCAGCATTTT
TRBJ1-2,NA,NA,TRBV5-1,CASSPDSTNYGYTF,TGCGCCAGCAGTCCCGACAGTACTAACTATGGCTACACCTTC
TRBJ2-5,NA,many,TRBV27,CASSSSPRRTQYF,TGTGCCAGCAGTTCATCCCCTCGCCGGACCCAGTACTTC
TRBJ2-5,NA,many,TRBV25-1,CASSEARGLETQYF,TGTGCCAGCAGTGAAGCCCGGGGGCTAGAGACCCAGTACTTC
TRBJ2-1,NA,many,TRBV7-2,CASSSPFENEQFF,TGTGCCAGCAGCTCCCCCTTCGAGAATGAGCAGTTCTTC
TRBJ1-2,NA,many,TRBV7-8,CASSLKGWWGYTF,TGTGCCAGCAGCTTAAAAGGGTGGTGGGGCTACACCTTC
TRBJ2-5,TRBD1,few,TRBV5-1,CASSPRTGTGETQYF,TGCGCCAGCAGCCCTAGGACAGGGACTGGAGAGACCCAGTACTTC
TRBJ1-5,NA,many,TRBV7-8,CASSLAWAEPQHF,TGTGCCAGCAGCTTAGCCTGGGCCGAGCCCCAGCATTTT